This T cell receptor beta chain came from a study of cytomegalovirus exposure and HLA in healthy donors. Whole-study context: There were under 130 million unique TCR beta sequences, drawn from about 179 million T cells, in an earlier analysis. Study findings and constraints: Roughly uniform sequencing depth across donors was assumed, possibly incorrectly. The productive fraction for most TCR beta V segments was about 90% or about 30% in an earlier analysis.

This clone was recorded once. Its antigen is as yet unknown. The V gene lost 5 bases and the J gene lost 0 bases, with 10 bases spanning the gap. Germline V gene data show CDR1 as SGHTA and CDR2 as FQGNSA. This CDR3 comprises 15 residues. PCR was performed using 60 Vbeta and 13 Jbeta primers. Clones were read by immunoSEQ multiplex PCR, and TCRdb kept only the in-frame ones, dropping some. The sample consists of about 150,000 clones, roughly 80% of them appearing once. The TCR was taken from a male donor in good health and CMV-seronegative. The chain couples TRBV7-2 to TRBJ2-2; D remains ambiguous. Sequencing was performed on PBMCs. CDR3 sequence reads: CASSLGWPNTGELFF. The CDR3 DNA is TGTGCCAGCAGCCTAGGGTGGCCGAACACCGGGGAGCTGTTTTTT.